The clone carrying this T cell receptor (beta chain) was detected only once. Antigen: not known. These data belong to a study of cytomegalovirus exposure and HLA in healthy donors. As for the study in general: There were some 400 genotyped donors. Of these, roughly 84% fell in the genetic ancestry cluster associated with self-reported Caucasian donors.

Study outcomes and limitations: It was 160 or so TCR beta chains that were listed as cytomegalovirus-associated.

Vbeta (60) and Jbeta (13) primers were used in the PCR. Assay used: immunoSEQ multiplex PCR; TCRdb lists only in-frame clones, some missing. This table has around 190,000 clones, 70% to 75% appearing once. This receptor was taken from a woman in her 30s in good health and CMV-seropositive. The source material was PBMCs.

The CDR3 is CASSLTGVEKLFF. The CDR3 region has the DNA TGTGCCAGCAGCTTGACAGGGGTTGAAAAACTGTTTTTT. This rearrangement joins TRBV5-4 to TRBJ1-4; 7 bases agree with TRBD1. The CDR3 spans 13 residues. CDR1 and CDR2 (germline): SGHNT, YYREEE (reference sequence). After removal of 1 base from V and 7 bases from J, the junction contained 1 base not matched to a gene.